This T cell receptor (beta chain) was sequenced in a study of shared clonotypes between healthy human individuals. Findings and limits, study-wide: Four donors held approximately 4.5% of naive CD4 clonotypes in common. Clonotypes which were not shared had lower generation probabilities than clonotypes that all four donors shared.

Donors, healthy HIV-negative adults, lacked recent acute infections or vaccinations. Only in-frame clones appear in the TCRdb table, and some are missing; sequencing was by immunoSEQ multiplex PCR. The sample shows 2,500,000 or so clones, over 85% of them seen only once. Points on this clone: Its antigen is unidentified.

Germline V gives CDR1 SGHNT, CDR2 YYREEE (reference sequence). This CDR3 comprises 14 residues. Trimming took off 0 bases at V and 5 bases at J, with 6 bases between the two ends. The chain links TRBV5-4 to TRBJ2-6; a possible D gene is TRBD2 (5 bases). This receptor was identified in a young man in good health. Some clones in this sample may be carry-over from other donors' samples. The material sequenced was naive CD4+ T cells from PBMCs. The subset here: CD45RA+ positively selected. The CDR3 DNA follows: TGTGCCAGCAGCTTGGCGGGGTGGGCCAACGTCCTGACTTTC. Protein sequence: CASSLAGWANVLTF. Supplemented by reference TRBV5-4 and TRBJ2-6, the full variable domain reads ETGVTQSPTHLIKTRGQQVTLRCSSQSGHNTVSWYQQALGQGPQFIFQYYREEENGRGNFPPRFSGLQFPNYSSELNVNALELDDSALYLCASSLAGWANVLTFGAGSRLTVL.